This T cell receptor (beta chain) was sequenced for a study of blood T cell repertoires in COVID-19. Clones were sequenced by immunoSEQ multiplex PCR, and TCRdb holds only the in-frame ones, with some missing. This table holds around 100,000 clones, 90% found once. The CDR3 totals 13 residues. The germline V gene encodes CDR1 ENHRY and CDR2 SYGVKD. J gave up 3 bases and V 6 bases, and 2 bases lay outside the gene matches. Sequenced material: peripheral blood. The chain links TRBV10-3 to TRBJ2-7; 10 nucleotides match TRBD1. This clonotype was obtained from a man aged 45-60 years with acute or convalescent COVID-19. CDR3 DNA sequence: TGTGCCATCAGCCGGACAGGGGGCTACGAGCAGTACTTC. Translating it yields CAISRTGGYEQYF.